The 10 T cell receptor beta chains below were found in one sample sequenced in a study of T-cell reconstitution after alpha-beta-depleted transplantation in children. The TCRbeta library was prepared with unique molecular identifiers. Each CDR3 protein is one row after TCRdb ran MiXCR on the PCR reads. The data show 400,000 to 550,000 distinct CDR3 sequences, under 12% seen once. The sample was PBMCs, taken before TCRalphabeta/CD19-depleted stem cell transplant. These receptors originate from a child aged 2 to 15 with inherited bone marrow failure, due to receive a stem cell transplant.

This clonotype was detected many times. The genes are TRBV12-3 or TRBV12-4 and TRBJ1-1; D remains unclear. CDR3 length: 13 amino acids. The V and J ends lost 7 bases and 4 bases respectively, with 13 bases between them. DNA for the CDR3: TGTGCCAGCACCGACGGGCTGGTCACTGAAGCTTTCTTT. This sequence encodes CASTDGLVTEAFF.

The V and J genes are TRBV28 and TRBJ1-1; D is uncertain. This CDR3 contains 11 residues. V dropped 3 bases and J dropped 4 bases, with 3 bases sitting between them. Looked up from germline, CDR1 is MDHEN and CDR2 is SYDVKM. The CDR3 DNA reads TGTGCCAGCAGTTTTAGCACTGAAGCTTTCTTT. Encoded protein: CASSFSTEAFF.

Ten or more counts support this clonotype. The chain joins TRBV27 to TRBJ2-1; weak D call: TRBD2 (5 bases). Trimming removed 2 bases at V and 6 bases at J, with 8 bases between. The CDR3 has 13 residues. The germline V gene has CDR1 MNHEY and CDR2 SMNVEV (reference sequence). This chain's CDR3 is CASSLIGSNEQFF. Written as DNA, the CDR3 is TGTGCCAGCAGTTTAATAGGGAGCAATGAGCAGTTCTTC.

This clonotype was observed many times. This chain's CDR3 is CASSQAHSGTSVYNEQFF. The CDR3 coding sequence is TGCGCCAGCAGCCAAGCCCACTCCGGGACTAGCGTCTACAATGAGCAGTTCTTC. The J gene is TRBJ2-1, the V gene TRBV4-3; TRBD2 aligns across 10 bases. Trimming cost V 1 base and J 3 bases; bases outside gene matches: 9. Germline loops: CDR1 LGHNA, CDR2 YSLEER. The CDR3 has 18 amino acids.

This clonotype has at least ten counts. V usage is TRBV6-5 and J usage is TRBJ1-5; D uncertain. The V and J ends lost 0 bases and 3 bases respectively, with 12 bases between them. Germline values: CDR1 MNHEY, CDR2 SVGAGI. CDR3 length equals 16 residues. CDR3 DNA sequence: TGTGCCAGCAGTTACTCGAATCCCTTTTTCAATCAGCCCCAGCATTTT. This encodes CASSYSNPFFNQPQHF.

This clonotype was recorded at least ten times. The chain employs TRBV12-3 or TRBV12-4 and TRBJ2-1; the match to TRBD2 covers 10 bases. CDR3 length equals 16 residues. The J segment lost 9 bases and the V segment lost 5 bases, leaving 13 bases of the junction unmatched. The DNA of the CDR3 is TGTGCCAGCAGTCTCCGACTTAGCGGGAGGTACGGTGAGCAGTTCTTC. It specifies CASSLRLSGRYGEQFF.

The V and J genes are TRBV20-1 and TRBJ2-5; D gene unclear. From germline, CDR1 is DFQATT and CDR2 SNEGSKA (reference sequence). The V gene lost 4 bases and the J gene lost 5 bases, with 11 bases spanning the gap. The length of the CDR3 is 12 residues. The CDR3 sequence is CSAIALGETQYF. For the CDR3, the DNA is TGCAGTGCTATTGCGCTGGGTGAGACCCAGTACTTC.

This clonotype was recorded at least ten times. V gene TRBV4-3 combines with J gene TRBJ2-7, with 7 bases aligning to TRBD2. This CDR3 region has 14 residues. CDR1 and CDR2 from the germline V gene are LGHNA and YSLEER. J gave up 7 bases and V 1 base, and 7 bases lay outside the gene matches. CDR3 sequence (DNA): TGCGCCAGCAGCCAAGGAGCAAGGGGAGGGGAGCAGTACTTC. This codes for CASSQGARGGEQYF.

The V and J genes are TRBV29-1 and TRBJ2-2, with TRBD2 as a possible D gene (6 bases). Germline values: CDR1 SQVTM, CDR2 ANQGSEA. With 6 bases removed from V and 6 bases from J, the gap between germline ends came to 11 bases. CDR3 length: 12 residues. CDR3 in DNA: TGCAGCGTGCGACTAGAGTCCGGGGAGCTGTTTTTT. Translation: CSVRLESGELFF.

This clonotype showed up many times. This chain uses TRBV29-1 with TRBJ2-1, with TRBD2 identical over 11 bases. The CDR3 totals 14 residues. V was clipped by 6 bases and J by 8 bases; unmatched bases: 9. Per the germline V gene, CDR1 is SQVTM and CDR2 is ANQGSEA. DNA for the CDR3: TGCAGCGTCCCTACTAGCGGGAGTTCCTATGAGCAGTTCTTC. As protein: CSVPTSGSSYEQFF.